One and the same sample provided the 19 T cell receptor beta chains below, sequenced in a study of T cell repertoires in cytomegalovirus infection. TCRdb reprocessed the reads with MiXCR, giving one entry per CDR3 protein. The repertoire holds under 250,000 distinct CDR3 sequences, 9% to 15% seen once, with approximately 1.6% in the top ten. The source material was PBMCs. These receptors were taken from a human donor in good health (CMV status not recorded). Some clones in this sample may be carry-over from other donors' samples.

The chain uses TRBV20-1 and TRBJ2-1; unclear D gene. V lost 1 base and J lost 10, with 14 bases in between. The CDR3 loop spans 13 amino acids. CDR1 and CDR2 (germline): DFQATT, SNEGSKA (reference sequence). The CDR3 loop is CSARGPLISEQFF. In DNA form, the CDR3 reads TGCAGTGCTAGAGGTCCGCTTATTAGCGAGCAGTTCTTC.

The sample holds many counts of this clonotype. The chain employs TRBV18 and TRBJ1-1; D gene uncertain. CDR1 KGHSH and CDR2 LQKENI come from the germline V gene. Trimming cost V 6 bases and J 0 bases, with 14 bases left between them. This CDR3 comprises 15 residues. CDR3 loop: CASSASSLMNTEAFF. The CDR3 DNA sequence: TGTGCCAGCTCTGCCAGCAGTTTGATGAACACTGAAGCTTTCTTT.

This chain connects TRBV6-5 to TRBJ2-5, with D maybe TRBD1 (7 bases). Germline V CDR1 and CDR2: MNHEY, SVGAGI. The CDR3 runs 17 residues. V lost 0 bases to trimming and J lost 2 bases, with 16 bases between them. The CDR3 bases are TGTGCCAGCAGTTACTCATCGGGGGCAGGGGGGCAAGAGACCCAGTACTTC. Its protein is CASSYSSGAGGQETQYF.

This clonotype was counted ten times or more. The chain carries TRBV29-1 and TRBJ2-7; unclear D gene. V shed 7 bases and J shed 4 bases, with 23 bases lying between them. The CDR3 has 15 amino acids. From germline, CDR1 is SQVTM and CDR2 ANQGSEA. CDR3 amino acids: CSASPMGPVGYEQYF. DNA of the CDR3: TGCAGCGCCTCCCCCATGGGCCCGGTGGGGTACGAGCAGTACTTC.

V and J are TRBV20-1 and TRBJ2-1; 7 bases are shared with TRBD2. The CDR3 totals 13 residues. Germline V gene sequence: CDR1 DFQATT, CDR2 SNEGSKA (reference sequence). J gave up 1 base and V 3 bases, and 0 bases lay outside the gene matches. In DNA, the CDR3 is TGCAGTGCTAGCGGGAGGTCCTACAATGAGCAGTTCTTC. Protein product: CSASGRSYNEQFF.

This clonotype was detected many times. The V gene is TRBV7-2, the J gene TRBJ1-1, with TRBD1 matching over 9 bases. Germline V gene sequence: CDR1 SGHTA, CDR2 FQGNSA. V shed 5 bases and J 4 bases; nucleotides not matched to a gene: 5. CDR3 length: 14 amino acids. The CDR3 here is CASSMGQGGTEAFF. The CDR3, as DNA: TGTGCCAGCAGCATGGGACAGGGAGGCACTGAAGCTTTCTTT.

In DNA, the CDR3 is TGTGCCAGCAGTGAATCTTGGTCGACCACAGATACGCAGTATTTT. Its translation is CASSESWSTTDTQYF. V and J are TRBV6-1 and TRBJ2-3; D unresolved. CDR1 MNHNS and CDR2 SASEGT come from the germline V gene. The CDR3 has 15 residues. V was cut by 2 bases and J by 2 bases, with 11 bases left in between.

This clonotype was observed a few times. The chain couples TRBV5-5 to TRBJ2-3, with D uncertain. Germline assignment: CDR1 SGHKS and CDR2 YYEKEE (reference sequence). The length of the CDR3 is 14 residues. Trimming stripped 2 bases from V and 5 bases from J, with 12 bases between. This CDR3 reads CASSLENLGDTQYF. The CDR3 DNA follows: TGTGCCAGCAGCTTAGAGAACTTGGGAGATACGCAGTATTTT.

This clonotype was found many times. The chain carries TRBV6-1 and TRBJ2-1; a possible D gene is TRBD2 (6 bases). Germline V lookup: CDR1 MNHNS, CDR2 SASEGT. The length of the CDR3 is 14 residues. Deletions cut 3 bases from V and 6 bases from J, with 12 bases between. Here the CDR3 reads CASSEFLALNEQFF. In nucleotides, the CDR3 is TGTGCCAGCAGTGAGTTCCTAGCGCTCAATGAGCAGTTCTTC.

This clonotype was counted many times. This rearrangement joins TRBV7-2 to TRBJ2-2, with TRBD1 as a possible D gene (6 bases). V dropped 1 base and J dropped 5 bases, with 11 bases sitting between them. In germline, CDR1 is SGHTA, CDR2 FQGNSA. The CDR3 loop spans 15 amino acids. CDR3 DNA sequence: TGTGCCAGCAGCTTAGGTCCAGGGGAAACCGGGGAGCTGTTTTTT. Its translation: CASSLGPGETGELFF.

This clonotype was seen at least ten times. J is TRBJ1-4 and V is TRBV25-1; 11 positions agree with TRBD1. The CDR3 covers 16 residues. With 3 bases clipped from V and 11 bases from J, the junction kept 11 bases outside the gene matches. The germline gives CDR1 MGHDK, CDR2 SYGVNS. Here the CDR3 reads CASSEGQGGKAYKLFF. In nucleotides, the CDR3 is TGTGCCAGCAGTGAGGGACAGGGGGGTAAGGCCTATAAACTGTTTTTT. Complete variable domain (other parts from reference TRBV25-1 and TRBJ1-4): EADIYQTPRYLVIGTGKKITLECSQTMGHDKMYWYQQDPGMELHLIHYSYGVNSTEKGDLSSESTVSRIRTEHFPLTLESARPSHTSQYLCASSEGQGGKAYKLFFGSGTQLSVL.

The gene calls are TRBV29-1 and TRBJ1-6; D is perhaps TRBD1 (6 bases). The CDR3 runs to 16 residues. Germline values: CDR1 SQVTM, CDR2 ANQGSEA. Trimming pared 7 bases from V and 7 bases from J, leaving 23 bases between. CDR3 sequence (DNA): TGCAGCGGCCCCCCAGGGGACGCAAGTGGAAATTCACCCCTCCACTTT. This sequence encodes CSGPPGDASGNSPLHF.

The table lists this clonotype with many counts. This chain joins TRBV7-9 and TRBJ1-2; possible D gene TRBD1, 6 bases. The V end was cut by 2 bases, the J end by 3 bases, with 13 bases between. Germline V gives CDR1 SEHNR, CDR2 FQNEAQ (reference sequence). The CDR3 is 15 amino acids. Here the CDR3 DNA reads TGTGCCAGCAGCTTAAAGGGGGGACCACACTATGGCTACACCTTC. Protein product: CASSLKGGPHYGYTF.

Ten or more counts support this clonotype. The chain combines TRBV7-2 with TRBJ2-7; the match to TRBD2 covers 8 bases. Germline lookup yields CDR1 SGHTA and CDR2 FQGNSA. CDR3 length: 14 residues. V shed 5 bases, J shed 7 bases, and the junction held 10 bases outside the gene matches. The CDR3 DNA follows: TGTGCCAGCAGCACCCTAGCGGGTACATGGGAGCAGTACTTC. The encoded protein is CASSTLAGTWEQYF.

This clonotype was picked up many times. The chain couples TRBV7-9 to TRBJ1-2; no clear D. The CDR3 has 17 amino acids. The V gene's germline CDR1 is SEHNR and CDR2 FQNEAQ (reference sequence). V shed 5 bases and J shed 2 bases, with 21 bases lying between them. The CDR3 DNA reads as TGTGCCAGCAGCGTAAGGTTTCAGCTCTTGATGAACTATGGCTACACCTTC. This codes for CASSVRFQLLMNYGYTF.

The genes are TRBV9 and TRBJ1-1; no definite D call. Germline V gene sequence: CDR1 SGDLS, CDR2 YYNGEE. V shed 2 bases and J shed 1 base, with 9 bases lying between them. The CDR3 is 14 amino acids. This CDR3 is CASSVNTANTEAFF. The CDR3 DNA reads TGTGCCAGCAGCGTTAACACCGCGAACACTGAAGCTTTCTTT.

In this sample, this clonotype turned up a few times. CDR3 sequence reads: CASNGYGGNEQFF. CDR3 bases: TGCGCCAGCAACGGGTATGGTGGCAATGAGCAGTTCTTC. J is TRBJ2-1 and V is TRBV5-1; D is unresolved. The germline gives CDR1 SGHRS, CDR2 YFSETQ. Trimming stripped 6 bases from V and 6 bases from J, with 13 bases between. This CDR3 spans 13 amino acids.

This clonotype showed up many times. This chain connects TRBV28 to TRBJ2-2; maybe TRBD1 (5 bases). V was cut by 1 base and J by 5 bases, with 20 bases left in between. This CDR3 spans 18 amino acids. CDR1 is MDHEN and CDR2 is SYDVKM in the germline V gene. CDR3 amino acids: CASSLYYHRPEGTGELFF. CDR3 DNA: TGTGCCAGCAGTTTATACTACCACAGGCCGGAAGGTACCGGGGAGCTGTTTTTT.

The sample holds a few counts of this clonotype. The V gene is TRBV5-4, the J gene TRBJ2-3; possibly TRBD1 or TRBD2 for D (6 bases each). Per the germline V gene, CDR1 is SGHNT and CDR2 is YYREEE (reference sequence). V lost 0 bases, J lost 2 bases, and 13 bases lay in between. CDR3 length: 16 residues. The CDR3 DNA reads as TGTGCCAGCAGCTTGGATAGCAGGGGACTCACAGATACGCAGTATTTT. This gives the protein CASSLDSRGLTDTQYF.